Sequencing of this TCR beta chain was carried out in a study of response to subunit inactivated influenza vaccine (dated by TCRdb to 2017 to 2018). Some background on the complete study: The study used deep quantitative T cell receptor repertoire profiling to track responses to a trivalent subunit inactivated influenza vaccine. Overall study results and their limits: The authors proposed that each seasonal influenza vaccination may bring in only a limited number of new T cells.

The sample holds one count of this clonotype. Its binding antigen is unknown. No much larger clone is present one base from it, and per-base qualities are unavailable. A lone read is weak support. The library was obtained by RT-PCR. Reads for this sample came from an Illumina HiSeq 2500. TCRdb itself trimmed the public reads at Q25 with fastp, ran MiXCR and retained productive beta chains. Each record represents a unique CDR3 protein, reported with the most common genes and DNA among its rows. Counted in this sample were 300,000 to 350,000 distinct CDR3 sequences; about 20% of them appeared once. Around 10% of the sample belongs to the ten largest clones. From a lookup of the germline V gene, CDR1 and CDR2 are MNHNS and SASEGT. The CDR3 contains 15 residues, cysteine and phenylalanine counted. The kept DNA is CDR3 alone, 45 bases in frame from the first base. Clipping removes 4 bases from V and 4 bases from J, with 7 as the unmatched junction base count.

The V and J segments used are TRBV6-1 and TRBJ1-5, with 7 bases matching TRBD1. This specimen was PBMCs from blood, taken about 20 months after vaccination. This TCR derives from a man between 50 and 69 years old who received an inactivated influenza vaccine. Donor details come from another sample of the same person, matched by shared clones. The CDR3 is CASSGGTEKNQPQHF. The bases are TGTGCCAGCAGTGGGGGGACAGAGAAAAATCAGCCCCAGCATTTT.